Shown below are 13 T cell receptor beta chains from a single sample sequenced in a study of blood T cells in healthy people across ages. Together with a sample-barcoded 5' primer, a J-beta primer mix was included in a second PCR lasting roughly 6 to 12 cycles. Using its own MiXCR run on the 5' RACE reads, TCRdb lists one record per CDR3 protein. The sample lists hundreds of thousands of distinct CDR3 sequences; roughly half were seen once. Sequencing was done on a sample of blood. The origin of the receptors is a woman older than 75 in good health.

This clonotype was seen a handful of times. For the CDR3, the DNA is TGCGCCAGCAGCGCCGGGGGGCCTCTCACAGATACGCAGTATTTT. Amino acids: CASSAGGPLTDTQYF. The gene calls are TRBV5-1 and TRBJ2-3, with a possible D match to TRBD2 (7 bases). Germline V CDR1 and CDR2: SGHRS, YFSETQ. V was pared by 4 bases and J by 2 bases, with 14 bases between. The CDR3 runs to 15 residues.

The chain couples TRBV6-6 to TRBJ2-7; D may be TRBD1 (7 bases). TRBJ2-5 explains the end of the DNA better; the J call may be wrong. This CDR3 has 13 amino acids. Germline CDR1 MNHNY, CDR2 SVGAGI (reference sequence). The CDR3 sequence is CASSEGARETQYF. CDR3 DNA sequence: TGTGCCAGCTCGGAGGGGGCCAGGGAGACCCAGTACTTC.

The sample holds a few counts of this clonotype. The chain combines TRBV2 with TRBJ2-2; no clear D. The CDR3 sequence is 12 residues long. CDR1 and CDR2 (germline): SNHLY, FYNNEI. Trimming shortened V by 3 bases and J by 8 bases, and 7 bases separated the two germline ends. CDR3 in amino acids: CASSDGFGELFF. CDR3 bases: TGTGCCAGCAGTGATGGTTTTGGGGAGCTGTTTTTT.

A remark on this clonotype: One base away lies a much larger clone, so this may be a sequencing read error. The chain recombines TRBV3-1 with TRBJ2-1; D is possibly TRBD1 or TRBD2 (5 bases each). Per the germline V gene, CDR1 is LGHDT and CDR2 is YNNKEL (reference sequence). This CDR3 is 14 amino acids long. The CDR3 is CVSSHLGTNNEQFF. The CDR3, as DNA: TGTGTCAGCAGCCACCTCGGGACCAACAATGAGCAGTTCTTC.

The J gene is TRBJ2-7, the V gene TRBV3-1, with D tentatively TRBD2 (5 bases). There are 16 residues in the CDR3. Germline V CDR1 and CDR2: LGHDT, YNNKEL (reference sequence). V lost 2 bases to trimming and J lost 4 bases, with 18 bases between them. The CDR3 loop is CASSQMDRGKGYEQYF. DNA of the CDR3: TGTGCCAGCAGCCAAATGGATCGGGGAAAAGGTTACGAGCAGTACTTC.

This clonotype was detected a few times. The chain joins TRBV11-2 to TRBJ2-6; D is ambiguous. This CDR3 has 16 residues. V lost 5 bases and J 1 base, leaving 12 bases between the germline ends. Germline V gene sequence: CDR1 SGHAT, CDR2 FQNNGV. DNA of the CDR3: TGTGCCAGCAGCCTGCTGACTGCTTCTGGGGCCAACGTCCTGACTTTC. Its translation: CASSLLTASGANVLTF.

This clonotype appeared once. The chain couples TRBV5-1 to TRBJ2-1; D is undetermined. This CDR3 spans 15 amino acids. CDR1 SGHRS and CDR2 YFSETQ come from the germline V gene. V was clipped by 2 bases and J by 3 bases, with 12 bases between them. DNA of the CDR3: TGCGCCAGCAGCTTAGTAGACTCCGTCTACAATGAGCAGTTCTTC. This sequence encodes CASSLVDSVYNEQFF.

The table lists this clonotype with a few counts. The chain links TRBV7-6 to TRBJ1-1; D is undetermined. This CDR3 is built from 12 residues. Germline-derived CDR1 and CDR2 are SGHVS and FNYEAQ. The V and J ends lost 5 bases and 6 bases respectively, with 10 bases between them. CDR3 residues: CASSPLLSEAFF. DNA for the CDR3: TGTGCCAGCAGCCCCCTTTTGTCTGAAGCTTTCTTT.

This clonotype was observed a handful of times. Germline and junction disagree at one end, which may indicate a read error. The chain employs TRBV20-1 and TRBJ2-3; D assignment may be TRBD1 or TRBD2 (5 bases each). CDR3 length equals 16 residues. Germline values: CDR1 DFQATT, CDR2 SNEGSKA (reference sequence). The CDR3, as DNA: TGCAGTGCTAGAGATTCAGGGAGATTTCCCACAGATATGCAGTATTTT. Translated: CSARDSGRFPTDMQYF.

In this sample, this clonotype turned up many times. The chain recombines TRBV20-1 with TRBJ2-1, with 11 bases fitting TRBD2. CDR1 is DFQATT, CDR2 SNEGSKA, per germline (reference sequence). V lost 5 bases, J lost 6 bases, and 6 bases stayed unmatched. There are 14 residues in the CDR3. CDR3 sequence (DNA): TGCAGTGCTCTTAGCGGGGGGGCGGGCAATGAGCAGTTCTTC. The encoded protein is CSALSGGAGNEQFF.

The chain combines TRBV2 with TRBJ1-1; a possible D gene is TRBD1 (6 bases). Germline lookup yields CDR1 SNHLY and CDR2 FYNNEI. The CDR3 runs 13 residues. V shed 3 bases and J shed 5 bases, with 10 bases lying between them. The CDR3 loop reads CASSDRGITEAFF. CDR3 nucleotide sequence: TGTGCCAGCAGTGACAGGGGTATTACTGAAGCTTTCTTT.

The J gene is TRBJ2-7, the V gene TRBV5-1, with 13 bases aligning to TRBD2. Germline V gene sequence: CDR1 SGHRS, CDR2 YFSETQ. Trimming cost V 3 bases and J 9 bases; bases outside gene matches: 12. This CDR3 has 16 amino acids. CDR3 in DNA: TGCGCCAGCAGCTGGACAGTCGGGACTAGCGGGACTATGCAGTACTTC. The encoded protein is CASSWTVGTSGTMQYF.

This chain joins TRBV7-3 and TRBJ1-6; D not resolved. CDR3 length equals 15 residues. CDR1 and CDR2 (germline): SGHTA, FQGTGA. Trimming pared 0 bases from V and 3 bases from J, leaving 6 bases between. The CDR3 bases are TGTGCCAGCAGCTTAACGGAGTTCTATAATTCACCCCTCCACTTT. It translates to CASSLTEFYNSPLHF.